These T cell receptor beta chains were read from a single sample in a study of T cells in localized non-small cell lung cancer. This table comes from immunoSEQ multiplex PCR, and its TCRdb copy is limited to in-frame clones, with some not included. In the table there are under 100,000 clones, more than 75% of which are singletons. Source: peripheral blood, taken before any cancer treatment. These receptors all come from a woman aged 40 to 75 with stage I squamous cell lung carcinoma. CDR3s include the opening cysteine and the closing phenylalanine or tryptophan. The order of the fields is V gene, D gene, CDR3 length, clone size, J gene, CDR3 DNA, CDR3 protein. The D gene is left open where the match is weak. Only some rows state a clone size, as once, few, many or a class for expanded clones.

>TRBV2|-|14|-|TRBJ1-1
TGTGCCAGCTTCACACCGGCCCTCAACACTGAAGCTTTCTTT
CASFTPALNTEAFF
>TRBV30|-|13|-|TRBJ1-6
TGTGCCTGGAAGGAGTTTGGAAATTCACCCCTCCACTTT
CAWKEFGNSPLHF
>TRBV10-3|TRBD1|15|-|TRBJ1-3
TGTGCCATCAGTGAGTCTCGGGACAGCCCTGACACCATATATTTT
CAISESRDSPDTIYF
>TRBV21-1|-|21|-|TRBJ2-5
TGTGCCAGCAGCAAAGTCTTTACGGCTTTGGAAGGGGAAAAGGTAGGAGAGACCCAGTACTTC
CASSKVFTALEGEKVGETQYF
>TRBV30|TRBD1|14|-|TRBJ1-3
TGTGCCTGGAGAAGGGGGACAGGGGGAAACACCATATATTTT
CAWRRGTGGNTIYF
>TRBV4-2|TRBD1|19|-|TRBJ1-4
TGTGCCAGCAGCCATGGCGGGACAGGGGGCGTAAGGAGTAATGAAAAACTGTTTTTT
CASSHGGTGGVRSNEKLFF
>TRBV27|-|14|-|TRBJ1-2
TGTGCCAGCAGACTACTACAGGGTCACTATGGCTACACCTTC
CASRLLQGHYGYTF
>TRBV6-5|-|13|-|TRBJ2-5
TGTGCCAGCAGTCCTGTTAGGGGCGGGACCCAGTACTTC
CASSPVRGGTQYF
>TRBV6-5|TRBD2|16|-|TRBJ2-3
TGTGCCAGCAGTTACAGCACTAGCGGGGGGGCGGATACGCAGTATTTT
CASSYSTSGGADTQYF
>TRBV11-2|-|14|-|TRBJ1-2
TGTGCCAGCAGCTTAGGACAGAAAATCTATGGCTACACCTTC
CASSLGQKIYGYTF
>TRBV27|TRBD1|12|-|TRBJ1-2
TGTGCCAGCAGTTACAGGGGGCAAGGCTACACCTTC
CASSYRGQGYTF
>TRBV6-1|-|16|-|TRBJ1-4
TGTGCCAGCAGTGAAGGGGGAGGAGGGAGTGGGGAAAAACTGTTTTTT
CASSEGGGGSGEKLFF
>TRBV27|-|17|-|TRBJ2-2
TGTGCCAGCAGTGATTATCTAGGAGAAGCGAACACCGGGGAGCTGTTTTTT
CASSDYLGEANTGELFF
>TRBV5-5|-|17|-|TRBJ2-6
TGTGCCAGCAGCTTGGGCAGCTTCTTCGCTGGGGCCAACGTCCTGACTTTC
CASSLGSFFAGANVLTF
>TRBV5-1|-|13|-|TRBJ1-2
TGCGCCAGCAGCTTGGCGGGTACCAGCGGCTACACCTTC
CASSLAGTSGYTF
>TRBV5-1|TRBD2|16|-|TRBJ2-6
TGCGCCAGCAGCCCGGAAGGGAGGGCCGGGGCCAACGTCCTGACTTTC
CASSPEGRAGANVLTF
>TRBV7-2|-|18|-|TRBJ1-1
TGTGCCAGCAGCCCGGGGCGATCAAATATATTCATGAACACTGAAGCTTTCTTT
CASSPGRSNIFMNTEAFF
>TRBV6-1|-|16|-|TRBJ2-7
TGTGCCAGCAGTGAATCAGGGGCCCGCTACTCCTACGAGCAGTACTTC
CASSESGARYSYEQYF
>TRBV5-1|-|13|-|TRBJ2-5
TGCGCCAGCAGTAAAGTCGGGGTGGAGACCCAGTACTTC
CASSKVGVETQYF
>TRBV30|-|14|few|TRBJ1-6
TGTGCGCGGATGGGGAGCTCCTATAATTCACCCCTCCACTTT
CARMGSSYNSPLHF
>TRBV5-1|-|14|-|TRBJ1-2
TGCGCCAGCAGCTTGGGGATTAGCACCTATGGCTACACCTTC
CASSLGISTYGYTF
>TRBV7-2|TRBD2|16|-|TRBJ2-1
TGTGCCAGCAGTCTGTCCTACCGGACTAGTTCCAATGAGCAGTTCTTC
CASSLSYRTSSNEQFF